The 14 T cell receptor beta chains presented below share a single source sample, sequenced in a study of blood T cell repertoires in COVID-19. Profiling relied on immunoSEQ multiplex PCR, and the TCRdb table lists in-frame clones only, not all of them. The top ten clones hold 1.5% of a sample with under 200,000 clones, 65% to 90% of them seen once. The sample consisted of peripheral blood. All receptors derive from a human donor in a cohort sampled during active COVID-19.

The chain links TRBV27 to TRBJ2-7; 9 bases map to TRBD1. The length of the CDR3 is 14 residues. V dropped 5 bases and J dropped 4; count of bases not matched to a gene: 6. Germline values: CDR1 MNHEY, CDR2 SMNVEV (reference sequence). In DNA, the CDR3 is TGTGCCAGCAGTAATCTTGGGACAGGGTACGAGCAGTACTTC. It encodes CASSNLGTGYEQYF.

This clone was recorded once. The chain carries TRBV5-1 and TRBJ2-1; 9 bases map to TRBD2. V was pared by 0 bases and J by 4 bases, with 2 bases of the junction left unmatched. CDR3 size: 15 residues. In germline, CDR1 is SGHRS, CDR2 YFSETQ. The CDR3: CASSLASGAYNEQFF. The CDR3 nucleotides read TGCGCCAGCAGCTTGGCTAGCGGGGCTTACAATGAGCAGTTCTTC.

The rearrangement uses TRBV19 and TRBJ2-7; 10 nucleotides align to TRBD2. Trimming removed 4 bases from V and 6 bases from J; junction bases left unmatched: 9. Germline CDR1 is LNHDA and CDR2 is SQIVND (reference sequence). The CDR3 has 15 residues. The CDR3 sequence is CASSTQLAGPVEQYF. The CDR3 nucleotides are TGTGCCAGTAGTACCCAACTAGCGGGACCCGTCGAGCAGTACTTC.

This clone turned up a few times. V and J are TRBV4-1 and TRBJ1-4; a weak D match, TRBD1 (5 bases). This CDR3 has 16 residues. Germline CDR1 MGHRA, CDR2 YSYEKL. Deletions cut 6 bases from V and 7 bases from J, with 21 bases between. The CDR3 spells CASSSLGGTAGEKLFF. The CDR3 nucleotides are TGCGCCAGCAGTTCACTGGGGGGGACGGCGGGTGAAAAACTGTTTTTT.

The chain joins TRBV14 to TRBJ2-7, with 9 bases identical to TRBD1. The CDR3 contains 15 residues. Germline V CDR1 and CDR2: SGHDN, FVKESK. Losses at the gene ends were 4 bases for V and 2 bases for J; bases not matched to a gene: 6. Here the CDR3 reads CASSRGGDRAYEQYF. The DNA for the CDR3 is TGTGCCAGCAGCCGAGGGGGGGACAGGGCCTACGAGCAGTACTTC.

This chain uses TRBV7-2 with TRBJ2-1; 8 bases map to TRBD1. Germline CDR1 SGHTA, CDR2 FQGNSA. This CDR3 has 14 amino acids. The V and J ends lost 5 bases and 6 bases, in that order; junction bases with no gene match: 6. CDR3 coding DNA: TGTGCCAGCAGCCCAGGGGGCGCGGTCAATGAGCAGTTCTTC. This sequence encodes CASSPGGAVNEQFF. The complete variable domain, with remaining parts taken from reference TRBV7-2 and TRBJ2-1, reads GAGVSQSPSNKVTEKGKDVELRCDPISGHTALYWYRQSLGQGLEFLIYFQGNSAPDKSGLPSDRFSAERTGGSVSTLTIQRTQQEDSAVYLCASSPGGAVNEQFFGPGTRLTVL.

This clone came up a few times. The V gene is TRBV18, the J gene TRBJ2-6, with D uncertain. Trimming removed 1 base from V and 0 bases from J, with 4 bases in between. Germline assignment: CDR1 KGHSH and CDR2 LQKENI. This CDR3 region has 15 residues. CDR3 nucleotides: TGTGCCAGCTCACCACAGAGCTCTGGGGCCAACGTCCTGACTTTC. Encoded protein: CASSPQSSGANVLTF.

V usage is TRBV15 and J usage is TRBJ2-7; TRBD1 agrees at 10 bases. This CDR3 is 14 amino acids long. V shed 5 bases and J 7 bases; nucleotides not matched to a gene: 8. From germline, CDR1 is LNHNV and CDR2 YYDKDF (reference sequence). CDR3 protein: CATSLDRGQVEQYF. As DNA, the CDR3 is TGTGCCACCAGCCTCGACAGGGGGCAAGTAGAGCAGTACTTC.

Only one count was recorded for this clone. This rearrangement joins TRBV4-1 to TRBJ1-5, with a weak D call TRBD1 (5 bases). V was pared by 3 bases and J by 4 bases, with 10 bases between. Germline-derived CDR1 and CDR2 are MGHRA and YSYEKL. The CDR3 extends over 14 amino acids. The CDR3 bases are TGCGCCAGCAGCCAGACAGACGGGAATCAGCCCCAGCATTTT. Protein product: CASSQTDGNQPQHF.

The V gene is TRBV6-1, the J gene TRBJ2-5; 8 bases fit TRBD1. V lost 1 base and J lost 1; bases outside the gene matches: 5. The CDR3 runs to 16 residues. Germline values: CDR1 MNHNS, CDR2 SASEGT. The CDR3 coding sequence is TGTGCCAGCAGTGAAGATGGAGGACAGGGCCAAGAGACCCAGTACTTC. As protein: CASSEDGGQGQETQYF.

The V and J genes are TRBV27 and TRBJ2-5, with TRBD1 matching 10 bases. Near its end, the DNA agrees better with TRBJ2-7, so the J call may be wrong. CDR3 length: 16 residues. CDR1 MNHEY and CDR2 SMNVEV come from the germline V gene (reference sequence). The CDR3: CASSFFGDRGPYEQYF. DNA of the CDR3: TGTGCCAGCAGTTTTTTCGGGGACAGGGGACCCTACGAGCAGTACTTC.

The genes are TRBV6-1 and TRBJ2-7; 7 positions agree with TRBD1. V lost 2 bases, J lost 1 base, and 2 bases stayed unmatched. The CDR3 is made up of 14 amino acids. Looked up from germline, CDR1 is MNHNS and CDR2 is SASEGT. Written as DNA, the CDR3 is TGTGCCAGCAGTGAAATGGGACAGTCCTACGAGCAGTACTTC. Its translation: CASSEMGQSYEQYF.

This chain joins TRBV4-3 and TRBJ2-5; unclear D gene. Trimming took 4 bases from V and 2 from J, leaving 11 bases between them. The CDR3 spans 14 residues. Germline V gene lookup returns CDR1 LGHNA and CDR2 YSLEER. The CDR3 is CASSREAWQETQYF. The CDR3 coding sequence is TGCGCCAGCAGCCGCGAGGCCTGGCAAGAGACCCAGTACTTC.

The chain joins TRBV9 to TRBJ1-1, with 8 positions matching TRBD1. V lost 3 bases, J lost 0 bases, and 7 bases stayed unmatched. The CDR3 is 16 residues long. Germline V lookup: CDR1 SGDLS, CDR2 YYNGEE. In DNA, the CDR3 is TGTGCCAGCAGCGACAGGACAGGGCTAATGAACACTGAAGCTTTCTTT. Amino acid sequence: CASSDRTGLMNTEAFF. The entire variable domain, with the rest obtained from reference TRBV9 and TRBJ1-1, is as follows: DSGVTQTPKHLITATGQRVTLRCSPRSGDLSVYWYQQSLDQGLQFLIQYYNGEERAKGNILERFSAQQFPDLHSELNLSSLELGDSALYFCASSDRTGLMNTEAFFGQGTRLTVV.